These 9 T cell receptor beta chains were sequenced from one sample in a study of shared clonotypes between healthy human individuals. CD8 cells classed as naive were CD45RO-negative and positively selected for CCR7, excluding terminally differentiated effector memory CD45RA+ cells. Data came from immunoSEQ multiplex PCR; TCRdb stores just in-frame clones and leaves some out. This sample has about 2.1 million clones, with roughly 93% found just once. The sequenced sample consisted of naive CD8+ T cells from PBMCs. The origin of the receptors is a man younger than 35 in good health. Some clones in this sample may be carry-over from other donors' samples.

To note about this clone: The sample carries other DNA sequences with the same CDR3. The V and J genes are TRBV4-1 and TRBJ1-2; D is unresolved. The CDR3 length is 12 residues. CDR1 MGHRA and CDR2 YSYEKL come from the germline V gene. The germline V and J ends were trimmed by 0 bases and 8 bases, with 7 bases remaining between them. DNA for the CDR3: TGCGCCAGCAGCCAAGATTCTTACGGCTACACCTTC. Amino acid sequence: CASSQDSYGYTF.

The chain is built from TRBV18 and TRBJ2-1; D tentatively reads TRBD1 or TRBD2 (5 bases each). CDR3 length: 17 amino acids. The V gene's germline CDR1 is KGHSH and CDR2 LQKENI. V gave up 5 bases and J gave up 5 bases, with 22 bases separating them. The CDR3 DNA sequence: TGTGCCAGCTCATCCCTGCCCCGGGGCCAAAAGGACAATGAGCAGTTCTTC. Its translation is CASSSLPRGQKDNEQFF.

This chain links TRBV13 with TRBJ2-3; D is possibly TRBD1 (5 bases). CDR3 length: 13 residues. V was shortened by 1 base and J by 4 bases, with 6 bases between the two germline ends. CDR1 is PRHDT, CDR2 FYEKMQ, per germline (reference sequence). CDR3 residues: CASSLEGADTQYF. CDR3 coding DNA: TGTGCCAGCAGCTTAGAAGGGGCAGATACGCAGTATTTT. Filled out from reference TRBV13 and TRBJ2-3, the complete variable domain reads AAGVIQSPRHLIKEKRETATLKCYPIPRHDTVYWYQQGPGQDPQFLISFYEKMQSDKGSIPDRFSAQQFSDYHSELNMSSLELGDSALYFCASSLEGADTQYFGPGTRLTVL.

CDR3 region: CASSTKGGARYGYTF. The CDR3 coding sequence is TGTGCCAGCAGTACAAAAGGGGGCGCGAGGTATGGCTACACCTTC. The chain joins TRBV28 to TRBJ1-2; TRBD1 matches at 7 bases. CDR1 is MDHEN, CDR2 SYDVKM, per germline. The CDR3 is 15 amino acids. The V segment lost 5 bases and the J segment 5 bases; nucleotides outside the gene matches: 11.

The genes are TRBV5-6 and TRBJ2-3; TRBD1 might be the D (5 bases). V shed 4 bases and J shed 2 bases, with 17 bases lying between them. Germline V gene data show CDR1 as SGHDT and CDR2 as YYEEEE. The CDR3 runs to 16 residues. CDR3 DNA sequence: TGTGCCAGCAGCCCCGCCGCCTGGGGCACCACAGATACGCAGTATTTT. Residues: CASSPAAWGTTDTQYF.

The J gene is TRBJ2-5, the V gene TRBV10-1; 10 nucleotides match TRBD2. V shed 2 bases and J 2 bases; nucleotides not matched to a gene: 2. This CDR3 has 15 residues. Germline V lookup: CDR1 WNHNN, CDR2 SYGVQD (reference sequence). Here the CDR3 DNA reads TGCGCCAGCAGTGAGGGACTAGCGGTACAAGAGACCCAGTACTTC. Translated, it gives CASSEGLAVQETQYF.

The gene calls are TRBV5-8 and TRBJ1-1; D is ambiguous. V dropped 0 bases and J dropped 0 bases, with 15 bases sitting between them. In germline, CDR1 is SGHTS, CDR2 YDEGEE. This CDR3 has 17 residues. Here the CDR3 DNA reads TGTGCCAGCAGCTTGGCCATCAATACGGCTATGAACACTGAAGCTTTCTTT. Translation gives CASSLAINTAMNTEAFF.

The rearrangement links TRBV9 to TRBJ2-7, with 11 bases matching TRBD1. V lost 0 bases, J lost 3 bases, and 5 bases stayed unmatched. Germline-derived CDR1 and CDR2 are SGDLS and YYNGEE. The CDR3 loop spans 16 amino acids. The CDR3 loop is CASSVAPGTGGYEQYF. The CDR3 nucleotides read TGTGCCAGCAGCGTAGCCCCCGGGACAGGGGGCTACGAGCAGTACTTC.

Concerning this clone itself: This sample also contains other DNA sequences that code for the same CDR3. The chain is built from TRBV27 and TRBJ2-7; TRBD1 or TRBD2 may be the D gene (7 bases each). V gave up 5 bases and J gave up 2 bases, with 13 bases separating them. The CDR3 has 14 amino acids. Germline V gene data show CDR1 as MNHEY and CDR2 as SMNVEV (reference sequence). In nucleotides, the CDR3 is TGTGCCAGCAGTCTAAGCGGGACAGCCTACGAGCAGTACTTC. Translation: CASSLSGTAYEQYF.